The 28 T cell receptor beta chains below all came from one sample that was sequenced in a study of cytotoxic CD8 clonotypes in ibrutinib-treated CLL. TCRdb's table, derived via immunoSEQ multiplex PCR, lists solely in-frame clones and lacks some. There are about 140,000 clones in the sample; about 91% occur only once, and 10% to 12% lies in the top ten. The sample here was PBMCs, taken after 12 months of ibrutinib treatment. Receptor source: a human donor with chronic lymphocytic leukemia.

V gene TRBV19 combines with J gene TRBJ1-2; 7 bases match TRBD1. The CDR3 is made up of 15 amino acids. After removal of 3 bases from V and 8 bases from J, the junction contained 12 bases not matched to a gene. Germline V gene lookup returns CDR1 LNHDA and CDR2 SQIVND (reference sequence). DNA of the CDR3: TGTGCCAGTAGTATCGGTTGGGACAGAGGACCCGGCTACACCTTC. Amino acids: CASSIGWDRGPGYTF.

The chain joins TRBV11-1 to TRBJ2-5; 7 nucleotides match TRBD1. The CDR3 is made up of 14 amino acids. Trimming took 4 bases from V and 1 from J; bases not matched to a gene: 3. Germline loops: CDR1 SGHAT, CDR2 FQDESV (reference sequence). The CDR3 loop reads CASSSGGAQETQYF. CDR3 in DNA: TGTGCCAGCAGCTCAGGGGGAGCCCAAGAGACCCAGTACTTC.

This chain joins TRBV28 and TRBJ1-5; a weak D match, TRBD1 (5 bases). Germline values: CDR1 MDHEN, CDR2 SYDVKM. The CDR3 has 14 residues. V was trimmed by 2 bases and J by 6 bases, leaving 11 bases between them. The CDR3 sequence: CASSLHRDSQPQHF. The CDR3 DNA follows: TGTGCCAGCAGTTTACATCGGGACTCTCAGCCCCAGCATTTT. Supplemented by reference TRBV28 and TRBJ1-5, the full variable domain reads DVKVTQSSRYLVKRTGEKVFLECVQDMDHENMFWYRQDPGLGLRLIYFSYDVKMKEKGDIPEGYSVSREKKERFSLILESASTNQTSMYLCASSLHRDSQPQHFGDGTRLSIL.

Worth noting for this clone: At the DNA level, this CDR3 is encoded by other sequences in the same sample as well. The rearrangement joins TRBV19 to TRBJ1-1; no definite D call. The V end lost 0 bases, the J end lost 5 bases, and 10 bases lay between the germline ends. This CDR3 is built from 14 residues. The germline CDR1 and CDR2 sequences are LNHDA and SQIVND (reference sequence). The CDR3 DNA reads TGTGCCAGTAGTATAGAGGGATCTAGGACTGAAGCTTTCTTT. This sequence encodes CASSIEGSRTEAFF.

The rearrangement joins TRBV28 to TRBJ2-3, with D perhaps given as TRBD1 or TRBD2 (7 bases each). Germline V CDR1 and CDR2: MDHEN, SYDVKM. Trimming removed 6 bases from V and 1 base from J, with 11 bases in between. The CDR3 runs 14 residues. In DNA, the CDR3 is TGTGCCAGCAGCCAGGGGGGGGGCACAGATACGCAGTATTTT. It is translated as CASSQGGGTDTQYF.

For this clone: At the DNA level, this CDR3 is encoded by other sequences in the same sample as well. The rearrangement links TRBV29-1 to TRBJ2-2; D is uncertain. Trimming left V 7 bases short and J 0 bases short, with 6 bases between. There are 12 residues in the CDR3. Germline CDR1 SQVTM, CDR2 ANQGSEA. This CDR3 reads CSGSANTGELFF. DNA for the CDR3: TGCAGCGGCTCAGCGAACACCGGGGAGCTGTTTTTT.

The CDR3 is CASSFGGTELLFF. CDR3 sequence (DNA): TGTGCCAGCAGCTTTGGGGGGACAGAATTGCTGTTTTTT. The chain combines TRBV11-3 with TRBJ2-2; tentative D call: TRBD1 (7 bases). The CDR3 has 13 amino acids. With 3 bases removed from V and 13 bases from J, the gap between germline ends came to 15 bases. Germline CDR1 SGHNT, CDR2 YENEEA.

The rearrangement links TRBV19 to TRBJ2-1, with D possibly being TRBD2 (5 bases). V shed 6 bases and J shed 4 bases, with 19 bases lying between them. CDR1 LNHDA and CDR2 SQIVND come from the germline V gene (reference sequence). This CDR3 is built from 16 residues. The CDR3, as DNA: TGTGCCAGTAGGCCAGCGGCCTCCATTTCTTACAATGAGCAGTTCTTC. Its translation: CASRPAASISYNEQFF.

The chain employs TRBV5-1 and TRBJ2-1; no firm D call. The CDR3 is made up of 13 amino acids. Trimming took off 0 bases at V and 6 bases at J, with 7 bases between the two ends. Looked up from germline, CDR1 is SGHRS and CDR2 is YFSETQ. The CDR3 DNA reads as TGCGCCAGCAGCTTGGGACTGGCCAATGAGCAGTTCTTC. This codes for CASSLGLANEQFF.

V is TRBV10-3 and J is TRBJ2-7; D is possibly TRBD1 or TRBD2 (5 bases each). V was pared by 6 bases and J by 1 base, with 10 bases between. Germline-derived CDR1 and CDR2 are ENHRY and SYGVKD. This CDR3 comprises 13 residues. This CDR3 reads CAISPGQSYEQYF. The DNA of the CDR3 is TGTGCCATCAGCCCGGGGCAGTCCTACGAGCAGTACTTC.

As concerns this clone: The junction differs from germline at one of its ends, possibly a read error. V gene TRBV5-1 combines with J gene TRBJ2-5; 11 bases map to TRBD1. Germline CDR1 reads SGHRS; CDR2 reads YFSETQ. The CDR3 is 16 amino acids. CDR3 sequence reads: CASSLGTGGNQETQYF. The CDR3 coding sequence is TGCGCCAGCAGTTTGGGGACAGGGGGGAACCAAGAGACCCAGTACTTC.

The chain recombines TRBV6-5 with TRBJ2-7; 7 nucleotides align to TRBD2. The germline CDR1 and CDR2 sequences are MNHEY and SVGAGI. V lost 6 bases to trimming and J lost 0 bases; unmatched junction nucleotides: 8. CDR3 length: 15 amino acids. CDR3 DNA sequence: TGTGCCAGCAGCGGGAGCGGGGAAAGCTCCTACGAGCAGTACTTC. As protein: CASSGSGESSYEQYF.

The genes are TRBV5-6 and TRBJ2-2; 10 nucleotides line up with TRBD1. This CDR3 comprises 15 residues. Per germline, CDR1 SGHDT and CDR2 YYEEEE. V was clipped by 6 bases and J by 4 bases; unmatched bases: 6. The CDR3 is CASTPTGGATGELFF. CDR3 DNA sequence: TGTGCCAGCACCCCGACAGGGGGCGCCACCGGGGAGCTGTTTTTT.

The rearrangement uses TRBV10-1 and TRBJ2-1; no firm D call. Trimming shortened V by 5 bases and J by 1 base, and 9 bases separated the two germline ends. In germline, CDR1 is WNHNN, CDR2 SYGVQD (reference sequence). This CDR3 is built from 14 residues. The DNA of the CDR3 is TGCGCCAGCAGTATTTCATCGTCCTACAATGAGCAGTTCTTC. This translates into CASSISSSYNEQFF.

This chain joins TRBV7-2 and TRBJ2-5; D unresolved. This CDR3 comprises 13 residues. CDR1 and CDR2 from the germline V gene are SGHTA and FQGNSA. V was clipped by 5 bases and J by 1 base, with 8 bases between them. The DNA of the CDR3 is TGTGCCAGCAGCAACGGACCCCAAGAGACCCAGTACTTC. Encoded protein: CASSNGPQETQYF.

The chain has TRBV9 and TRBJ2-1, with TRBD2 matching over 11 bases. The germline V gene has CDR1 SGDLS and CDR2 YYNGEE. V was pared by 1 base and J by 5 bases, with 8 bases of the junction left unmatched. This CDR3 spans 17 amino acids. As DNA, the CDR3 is TGTGCCAGCAGCGTAAGTTTAGGGACTAGCGGAGACAATGAGCAGTTCTTC. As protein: CASSVSLGTSGDNEQFF.

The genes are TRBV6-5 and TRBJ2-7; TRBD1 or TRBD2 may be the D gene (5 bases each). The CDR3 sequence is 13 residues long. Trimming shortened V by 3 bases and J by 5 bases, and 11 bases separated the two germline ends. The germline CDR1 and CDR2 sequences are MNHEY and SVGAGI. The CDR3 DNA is TGTGCCAGCAGTTATCCCTCGGGGCACGAGCAGTACTTC. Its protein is CASSYPSGHEQYF.

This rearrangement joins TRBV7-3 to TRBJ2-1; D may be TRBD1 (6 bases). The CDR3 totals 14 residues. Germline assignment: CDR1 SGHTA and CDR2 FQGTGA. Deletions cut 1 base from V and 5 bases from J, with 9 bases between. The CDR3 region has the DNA TGTGCCAGCAGCTTAAAGGGGGTAAACAATGAGCAGTTCTTC. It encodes CASSLKGVNNEQFF.

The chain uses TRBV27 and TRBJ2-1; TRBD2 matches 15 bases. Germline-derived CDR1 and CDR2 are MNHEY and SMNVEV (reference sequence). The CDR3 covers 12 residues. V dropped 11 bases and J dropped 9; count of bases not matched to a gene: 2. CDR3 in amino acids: CAGGLAGGEQFF. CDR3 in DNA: TGTGCCGGGGGACTAGCGGGAGGTGAGCAGTTCTTC.

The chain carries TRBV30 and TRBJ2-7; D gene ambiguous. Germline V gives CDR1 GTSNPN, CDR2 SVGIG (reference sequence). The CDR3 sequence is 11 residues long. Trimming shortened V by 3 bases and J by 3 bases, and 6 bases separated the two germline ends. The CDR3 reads CAWRVSYEQYF. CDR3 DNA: TGTGCCTGGAGAGTCAGCTACGAGCAGTACTTC.

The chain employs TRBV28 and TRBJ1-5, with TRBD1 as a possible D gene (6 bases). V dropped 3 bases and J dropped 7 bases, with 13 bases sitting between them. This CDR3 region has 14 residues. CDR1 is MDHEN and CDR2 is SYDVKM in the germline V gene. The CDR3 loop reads CASSFVGGGQPQHF. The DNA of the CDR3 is TGTGCCAGCAGTTTCGTGGGGGGCGGGCAGCCCCAGCATTTT. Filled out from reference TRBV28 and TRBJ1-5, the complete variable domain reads DVKVTQSSRYLVKRTGEKVFLECVQDMDHENMFWYRQDPGLGLRLIYFSYDVKMKEKGDIPEGYSVSREKKERFSLILESASTNQTSMYLCASSFVGGGQPQHFGDGTRLSIL.

CDR3 protein: CASSLGRQGFGLEETQYF. DNA for the CDR3: TGTGCCAGCAGCTTAGGTAGACAGGGGTTCGGTCTTGAAGAGACCCAGTACTTC. The V call is TRBV7-9, the J call TRBJ2-5; TRBD1 agrees at 8 bases. Germline V gene data show CDR1 as SEHNR and CDR2 as FQNEAQ (reference sequence). The CDR3 length is 18 residues. V shed 1 base, J shed 3 bases, and the junction held 13 bases outside the gene matches.

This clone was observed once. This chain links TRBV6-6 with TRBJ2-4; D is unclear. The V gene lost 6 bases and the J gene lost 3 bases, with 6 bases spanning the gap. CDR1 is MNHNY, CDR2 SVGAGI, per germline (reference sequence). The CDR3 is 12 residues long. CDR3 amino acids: CASSPDKNIQYF. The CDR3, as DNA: TGTGCCAGCAGCCCCGACAAAAACATTCAGTACTTC.

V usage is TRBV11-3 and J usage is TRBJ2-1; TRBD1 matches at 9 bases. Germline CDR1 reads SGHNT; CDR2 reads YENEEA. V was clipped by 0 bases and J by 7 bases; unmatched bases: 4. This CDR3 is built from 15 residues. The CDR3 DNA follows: TGTGCCAGCAGCTTAGAACAGGGGGCCTTTAATGAGCAGTTCTTC. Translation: CASSLEQGAFNEQFF.

The CDR3 nucleotides read TGTGCCAGTACTCCTTCGACCCCGACCTACGAGCAGTACTTC. It yields the protein CASTPSTPTYEQYF. The chain carries TRBV19 and TRBJ2-7; D is unresolved. This CDR3 is built from 14 residues. Trimming pared 7 bases from V and 2 bases from J, leaving 15 bases between. Germline CDR1 is LNHDA and CDR2 is SQIVND (reference sequence).

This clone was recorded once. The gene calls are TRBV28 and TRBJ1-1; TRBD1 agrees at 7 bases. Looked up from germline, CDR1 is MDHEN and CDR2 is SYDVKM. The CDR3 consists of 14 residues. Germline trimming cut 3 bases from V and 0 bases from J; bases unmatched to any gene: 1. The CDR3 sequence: CASSFGTVNTEAFF. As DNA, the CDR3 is TGTGCCAGCAGTTTCGGGACAGTGAACACTGAAGCTTTCTTT.

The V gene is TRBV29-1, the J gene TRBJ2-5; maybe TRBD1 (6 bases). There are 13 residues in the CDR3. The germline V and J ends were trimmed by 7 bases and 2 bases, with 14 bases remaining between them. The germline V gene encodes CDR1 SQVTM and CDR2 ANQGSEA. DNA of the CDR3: TGCAGCGCCCAGGGGACCGGGCAAGAGACCCAGTACTTC. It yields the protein CSAQGTGQETQYF. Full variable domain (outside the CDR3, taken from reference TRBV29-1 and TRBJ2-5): SAVISQKPSRDICQRGTSLTIQCQVDSQVTMMFWYRQQPGQSLTLIATANQGSEATYESGFVIDKFPISRPNLTFSTLTVSNMSPEDSSIYLCSAQGTGQETQYFGPGTRLLVL.

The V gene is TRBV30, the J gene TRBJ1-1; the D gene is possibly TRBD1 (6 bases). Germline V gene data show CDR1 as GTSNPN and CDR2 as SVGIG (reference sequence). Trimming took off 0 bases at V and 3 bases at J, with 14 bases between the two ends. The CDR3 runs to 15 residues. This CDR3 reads CAWSVLGTLDTEAFF. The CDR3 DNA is TGTGCCTGGAGTGTACTCGGGACACTGGACACTGAAGCTTTCTTT.